These 25 T cell receptor beta chains originate from one sample sequenced in a study of cytomegalovirus exposure and HLA in healthy donors (dated 2017 in TCRdb). Library preparation was by the immunoSEQ multiplex PCR assay. For the multiplex PCR, a mixture combining 60 forward primers for TCR Vbeta segments and 13 reverse primers for TCR Jbeta segments was used. This is the immuneACCESS table as TCRdb keeps it, with only in-frame sequences that have V and J called. A part of the clones is gone; compared with another copy, unresolved V genes explain less than half, and the rest is unexplained. Recorded for this sample are 150,000 to 200,000 clones; around three quarters of them occurred a single time. 1% of the sample is held by the ten biggest clonotypes. The sequencing input was PBMCs. All receptors derive from a woman aged 45-65 years in good health and CMV-seropositive.

V is TRBV5-1 and J is TRBJ1-1; 8 positions agree with TRBD1. Trimming removed 3 bases from V and 4 bases from J; junction bases left unmatched: 17. Germline CDR1 SGHRS, CDR2 YFSETQ. This CDR3 is 18 amino acids long. CDR3 nucleotide sequence: TGCGCCAGCAGCTATAGGGCACAAGACAGGGGAGGAGGCACTGAAGCTTTCTTT. Protein: CASSYRAQDRGGGTEAFF.

The V call is TRBV5-1, the J call TRBJ2-2; weak D call: TRBD2 (5 bases). Germline V gene lookup returns CDR1 SGHRS and CDR2 YFSETQ. The CDR3 extends over 14 amino acids. Between the trimmed V and J ends, which lost 4 bases and 0 bases, there was a span of 7 bases. The CDR3 bases are TGCGCCAGCAGCCTAGCAACGAACACCGGGGAGCTGTTTTTT. It translates to CASSLATNTGELFF.

The gene calls are TRBV15 and TRBJ1-3; D not resolved. Trimming pared 6 bases from V and 4 bases from J, leaving 10 bases between. This CDR3 has 13 residues. Germline values: CDR1 LNHNV, CDR2 YYDKDF (reference sequence). CDR3 sequence reads: CATRLYSGNTIYF. CDR3 bases: TGTGCCACCAGGCTATACTCGGGAAACACCATATATTTT.

The rearrangement joins TRBV9 to TRBJ2-1; TRBD1 agrees at 7 bases. The CDR3 runs 15 residues. The trim removed 1 base at V and 4 bases at J, leaving 5 bases unmatched. Germline CDR1 is SGDLS and CDR2 is YYNGEE. The CDR3 sequence is CASSVRQGRYNEQFF. The DNA of the CDR3 is TGTGCCAGCAGCGTAAGACAGGGCAGATACAATGAGCAGTTCTTC.

The chain employs TRBV6-5 and TRBJ2-7; D not certain. Trimming took off 6 bases at V and 3 bases at J, with 9 bases between the two ends. Germline values: CDR1 MNHEY, CDR2 SVGAGI. The length of the CDR3 is 12 residues. For the CDR3, the DNA is TGTGCCAGCAGACTATTCCTCTACGAGCAGTACTTC. Protein product: CASRLFLYEQYF.

The chain is built from TRBV20-1 and TRBJ1-2; D uncertain. The V end lost 5 bases, the J end lost 7 bases, and 11 bases lay between the germline ends. Germline loops: CDR1 DFQATT, CDR2 SNEGSKA (reference sequence). This CDR3 comprises 11 residues. The CDR3 nucleotides read TGCAGTGCTGCGGATCCTCCTGGCTACACCTTC. Its protein is CSAADPPGYTF.

The rearrangement joins TRBV5-1 to TRBJ2-7; no definite D call. CDR3 length: 13 amino acids. CDR1 SGHRS and CDR2 YFSETQ come from the germline V gene. V was cut by 0 bases and J by 1 base, with 5 bases left in between. CDR3 sequence: CASSLVSSYEQYF. The CDR3 DNA follows: TGCGCCAGCAGCTTGGTTAGTTCCTACGAGCAGTACTTC.

A single count supports this clone. Its ends do not fully match the called genes, so a read error is possible. The V gene is TRBV6-6, the J gene TRBJ1-5; D gene unclear. The CDR3 contains 11 residues. Germline loops: CDR1 MNHNY, CDR2 SVGAGI (reference sequence). The CDR3 coding sequence is TGTGCCAGCAGTCACTCTTCGTACCAGCATTTT. Translation: CASSHSSYQHF.

V usage is TRBV4-3 and J usage is TRBJ2-3; TRBD2 matches 10 bases. The CDR3 has 15 residues. The germline CDR1 and CDR2 sequences are LGHNA and YSLEER. The J segment lost 3 bases and the V segment lost 6 bases, leaving 6 bases of the junction unmatched. The CDR3 here is CASRRGLAVTDTQYF. The CDR3 DNA reads TGCGCCAGCAGGCGTGGACTAGCGGTTACAGATACGCAGTATTTT.

This chain uses TRBV6-5 with TRBJ1-4; weak D call: TRBD1 (6 bases). The germline V and J ends were trimmed by 6 bases and 5 bases, with 13 bases remaining between them. Looked up from germline, CDR1 is MNHEY and CDR2 is SVGAGI. This CDR3 spans 14 amino acids. Here the CDR3 reads CASREQGINEKLFF. The CDR3, as DNA: TGTGCCAGCAGGGAGCAGGGGATCAATGAAAAACTGTTTTTT.

The chain joins TRBV18 to TRBJ1-1; 7 positions match TRBD1. The V gene's germline CDR1 is KGHSH and CDR2 LQKENI. The J segment lost 6 bases and the V segment lost 1 base, leaving 11 bases of the junction unmatched. CDR3 length equals 16 residues. CDR3 nucleotides: TGTGCCAGCTCACCACGTCAGGGGGAGGTTGCCTCTGAAGCTTTCTTT. Protein product: CASSPRQGEVASEAFF. Filled out from reference TRBV18 and TRBJ1-1, the complete variable domain reads NAGVMQNPRHLVRRRGQEARLRCSPMKGHSHVYWYRQLPEEGLKFMVYLQKENIIDESGMPKERFSAEFPKEGPSILRIQQVVRGDSAAYFCASSPRQGEVASEAFFGQGTRLTVV.

J is TRBJ1-1 and V is TRBV30, with TRBD1 as a possible D gene (6 bases). CDR3 length: 17 amino acids. Trimming removed 3 bases from V and 1 base from J, with 21 bases in between. Germline V gives CDR1 GTSNPN, CDR2 SVGIG (reference sequence). CDR3 DNA: TGTGCCTGGAGAGTGGCGGTGGGGGGGCGAAGGAACACTGAAGCTTTCTTT. This gives the protein CAWRVAVGGRRNTEAFF.

Note on this clone: The junction differs from germline at one of its ends, possibly a read error. This rearrangement joins TRBV27 to TRBJ2-7; 9 bases map to TRBD1. This CDR3 contains 14 residues. CDR1 and CDR2 (germline): MNHEY, SMNVEV (reference sequence). CDR3 DNA: TGTGCCAGCGGTTTTGGGACAGGGTTCGACGAGCAGTACTTC. Its translation is CASGFGTGFDEQYF.

The V and J genes are TRBV11-1 and TRBJ1-3, with 9 bases aligning to TRBD1. Germline V CDR1 and CDR2: SGHAT, FQDESV (reference sequence). The CDR3 covers 16 residues. The V and J ends lost 5 bases and 4 bases, in that order; junction bases with no gene match: 9. The CDR3 here is CASSLSGTGLGNTIYF. Here the CDR3 DNA reads TGTGCCAGCAGCCTCTCCGGGACAGGGCTGGGAAACACCATATATTTT. The full variable domain, with the rest looked up from reference TRBV11-1 and TRBJ1-3, is EAEVAQSPRYKITEKSQAVAFWCDPISGHATLYWYRQILGQGPELLVQFQDESVVDDSQLPKDRFSAERLKGVDSTLKIQPAELGDSAMYLCASSLSGTGLGNTIYFGEGSWLTVV.

The chain recombines TRBV5-1 with TRBJ2-7; the D gene is possibly TRBD1 (5 bases). Germline V lookup: CDR1 SGHRS, CDR2 YFSETQ. V was pared by 0 bases and J by 2 bases, with 12 bases between. The CDR3 has 15 amino acids. The CDR3 coding sequence is TGCGCCAGCAGCTTGGCCCCAGGGTCGCCCTACGAGCAGTACTTC. It codes for CASSLAPGSPYEQYF.

V usage is TRBV6-4 and J usage is TRBJ1-6; weak D call: TRBD1 (5 bases). CDR1 is MRHNA, CDR2 SNTAGT, per germline. This CDR3 is built from 14 residues. V gave up 6 bases and J gave up 7 bases, with 13 bases separating them. CDR3 bases: TGTGCCAGCAGGACAGTTCCGTTGAATTCACCCCTCCACTTT. Its translation is CASRTVPLNSPLHF.

The rearrangement uses TRBV11-2 and TRBJ2-3; perhaps TRBD2 as D (6 bases). Trimming pared 5 bases from V and 0 bases from J, leaving 12 bases between. CDR1 is SGHAT, CDR2 FQNNGV, per germline. The CDR3 has 15 amino acids. The CDR3 here is CASSPGTYSTDTQYF. The CDR3 nucleotides are TGTGCCAGCAGCCCCGGGACTTATAGCACAGATACGCAGTATTTT.

This clone showed up just a few times. The chain uses TRBV7-6 and TRBJ1-1; possibly TRBD1 for D (6 bases). V dropped 2 bases and J dropped 7 bases, with 17 bases sitting between them. The CDR3 extends over 15 amino acids. The germline V gene has CDR1 SGHVS and CDR2 FNYEAQ. This chain's CDR3 is CASSLMAGVRGEAFF. The CDR3 coding sequence is TGTGCCAGCAGCTTAATGGCAGGGGTAAGAGGTGAAGCTTTCTTT. The full variable domain, its missing parts supplied by reference TRBV7-6 and TRBJ1-1, is GAGVSQSPRYKVTKRGQDVALRCDPISGHVSLYWYRQALGQGPEFLTYFNYEAQQDKSGLPNDRFSAERPEGSISTLTIQRTEQRDSAMYRCASSLMAGVRGEAFFGQGTRLTVV.

V and J are TRBV2 and TRBJ2-5; weak D call: TRBD2 (6 bases). Germline V CDR1 and CDR2: SNHLY, FYNNEI. This CDR3 is built from 16 residues. V gave up 4 bases and J gave up 5 bases, with 20 bases separating them. The CDR3 sequence: CASSVGAGFGRETQYF. CDR3 DNA sequence: TGTGCCAGCAGTGTAGGAGCGGGTTTCGGAAGGGAGACCCAGTACTTC.

CDR3 residues: CASSMTYAGTRGHYGYTF. The DNA of the CDR3 is TGCGCCAGCAGCATGACCTACGCAGGGACTCGCGGTCACTATGGCTACACCTTC. The chain carries TRBV5-1 and TRBJ1-2; a possible D gene is TRBD1 (5 bases). From germline, CDR1 is SGHRS and CDR2 YFSETQ. Trimming left V 4 bases short and J 3 bases short, with 25 bases between. The CDR3 is made up of 18 amino acids.

The V gene is TRBV7-2, the J gene TRBJ2-4; 7 bases map to TRBD1. The CDR3 has 14 residues. The germline V gene encodes CDR1 SGHTA and CDR2 FQGNSA. With 1 base clipped from V and 13 bases from J, the junction kept 10 bases outside the gene matches. CDR3 nucleotides: TGTGCCAGCAGCTTAGAGTCCGGAACAGGGGACCAGTACTTC. Residues: CASSLESGTGDQYF.

This chain links TRBV11-3 with TRBJ2-7, with D maybe TRBD2 (5 bases). CDR3 size: 15 residues. Trimming shortened V by 1 base and J by 7 bases, and 17 bases separated the two germline ends. Germline-derived CDR1 and CDR2 are SGHNT and YENEEA. CDR3 protein: CASSLGWEPAEEQYF. DNA of the CDR3: TGTGCCAGCAGCTTAGGGTGGGAGCCGGCGGAAGAGCAGTACTTC.

The chain combines TRBV7-2 with TRBJ1-2; 10 positions match TRBD1. The CDR3 sequence is 14 residues long. V shed 7 bases and J 7 bases; nucleotides not matched to a gene: 9. The V gene's germline CDR1 is SGHTA and CDR2 FQGNSA. The CDR3 DNA follows: TGTGCCAGCACCGAAAGGACAGGGGGGAGTGGCTACACCTTC. It yields the protein CASTERTGGSGYTF.

This chain links TRBV27 with TRBJ2-2; 9 nucleotides align to TRBD1. The CDR3 is 16 residues long. Germline V CDR1 and CDR2: MNHEY, SMNVEV (reference sequence). Trimming at V came to 3 bases and at J to 4 bases, leaving 6 bases not matched to a gene. Here the CDR3 DNA reads TGTGCCAGCAGTTTTCCAGGACAGGGGATCACCGGGGAGCTGTTTTTT. It codes for CASSFPGQGITGELFF.

There are a few counts of this clone. J is TRBJ2-3 and V is TRBV4-3, with TRBD1 identical over 7 bases. This CDR3 comprises 15 residues. After removal of 5 bases from V and 2 bases from J, the junction contained 7 bases not matched to a gene. Looked up from germline, CDR1 is LGHNA and CDR2 is YSLEER. CDR3 protein: CASSEVGQYTDTQYF. In nucleotides, the CDR3 is TGCGCCAGCAGCGAAGTGGGACAGTACACAGATACGCAGTATTTT.